Listed below are T cell receptor beta chains from one sample, sequenced in a study of blood T cell repertoires in COVID-19. The repertoire was sequenced with immunoSEQ multiplex PCR; TCRdb's copy has only in-frame clones and lacks some. The table includes about 170,000 clones, more than 85% detected once. Sequencing input: peripheral blood. Every receptor here comes from a woman older than 75 with COVID-19, enrolled during active disease. CDR3s include the opening cysteine and the closing phenylalanine or tryptophan. A D gene is named only where the DNA matches it firmly. Size values are once, few and many counts, or a class for expanded clones, and some rows have none.

v_call	clone_size	j_call	d_call	cdr3_nt	cdr3_aa
TRBV11-2	NA	TRBJ2-4	TRBD2	TGTGCCAGCAGACGAGCGGGAGGAAGCGACATTCAGTACTTC	CASRRAGGSDIQYF
TRBV6-5	NA	TRBJ1-6	NA	TGTGCCAGCCGGGACGGGAGCTCCTATAATTCACCCCTCCACTTT	CASRDGSSYNSPLHF
TRBV6-2/TRBV6-3	NA	TRBJ1-6	TRBD1	TGTGCCAGCAGCCCCGACAGGGCGAGTTCACCCCTCCACTTT	CASSPDRASSPLHF
TRBV15	once	TRBJ2-5	NA	TGTGCCACCAGCAGAACCTCCGGGAGCTACGAGACCCAGTACTTC	CATSRTSGSYETQYF
TRBV5-1	once	TRBJ1-1	TRBD1	TGCGCCAGCAGCTTGGGGACAGGCACTGAAGCTTTCTTT	CASSLGTGTEAFF
TRBV24-1	NA	TRBJ2-7	NA	TGTGCCACCAGTGATTTGCTAGGCTACGAGCAGTACTTC	CATSDLLGYEQYF
TRBV6-6	NA	TRBJ2-7	NA	TGTGCCAGCACGTCCTTTGCGGGAAGAAACGAGCAGTACTTC	CASTSFAGRNEQYF
TRBV28	NA	TRBJ2-1	TRBD1	TGTGCCAGCAGTGGAGGACAGGGGCGCAACAGTGAGCAGTTCTTC	CASSGGQGRNSEQFF
TRBV28	NA	TRBJ1-3	NA	TGTGCCAGCACTTCCTCTGGAAACACCATATATTTT	CASTSSGNTIYF
TRBV6-5	NA	TRBJ2-5	TRBD2	TGTGCCAGCTCACTAGGGCAGGGAGGGAGGGAGACCCAGTACTTC	CASSLGQGGRETQYF
TRBV9	NA	TRBJ2-5	NA	TGTGCCAGCAGCAACGGGGTTCAAGAGACCCAGTACTTC	CASSNGVQETQYF
TRBV2	few	TRBJ2-3	TRBD1	TGTGCCAGCCGTTTGGACAGGGGGAACACAGATACGCAGTATTTT	CASRLDRGNTDTQYF
TRBV21-1	NA	TRBJ1-1	NA	TGTGCCAGCAGCAAAGCACAGCCGATGAACACTGAAGCTTTCTTT	CASSKAQPMNTEAFF
TRBV19	few	TRBJ1-3	NA	TGTGCCAGTAGTATAGGACAGTCGGGAAACACCATATATTTT	CASSIGQSGNTIYF
TRBV9	NA	TRBJ2-1	NA	TGTGCCAGCAGCGTTCTAGGCAGTGGCTCCTACAATGAGCAGTTCTTC	CASSVLGSGSYNEQFF